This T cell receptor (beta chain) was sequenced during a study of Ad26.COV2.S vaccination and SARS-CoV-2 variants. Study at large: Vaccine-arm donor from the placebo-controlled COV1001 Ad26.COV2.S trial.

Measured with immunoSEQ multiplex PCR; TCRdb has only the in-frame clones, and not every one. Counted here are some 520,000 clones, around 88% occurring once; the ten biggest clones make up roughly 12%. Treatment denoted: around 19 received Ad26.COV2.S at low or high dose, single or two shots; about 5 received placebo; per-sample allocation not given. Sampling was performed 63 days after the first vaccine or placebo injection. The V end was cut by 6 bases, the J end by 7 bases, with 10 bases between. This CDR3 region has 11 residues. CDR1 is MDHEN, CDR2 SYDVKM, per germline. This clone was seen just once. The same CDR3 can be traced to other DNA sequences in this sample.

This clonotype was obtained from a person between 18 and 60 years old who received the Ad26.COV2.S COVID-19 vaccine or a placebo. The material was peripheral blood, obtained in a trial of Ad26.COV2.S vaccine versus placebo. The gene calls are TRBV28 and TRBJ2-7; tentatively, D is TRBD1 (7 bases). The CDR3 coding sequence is TGTGCCAGCAGCAGGGGGAGGGAGCAGTACTTC. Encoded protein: CASSRGREQYF.